The sequence of this T cell receptor (beta chain) was determined in a study of blood T cell repertoires in COVID-19. About the research overall: Some COVID-19 samples were acute and others convalescent; all came from the United States, Italy and Spain. T cells, B-cell-depleted T cells, or PBMCs provided the cDNA or gDNA that served as material.

Produced via immunoSEQ multiplex PCR; TCRdb's table is partial and in-frame only. The table lists 75,000 to 85,000 clones, around 80% of them singletons. This CDR3 spans 15 amino acids. Germline CDR1 reads MGHRA; CDR2 reads YSYEKL. Trimming at V came to 5 bases and at J to 5 bases, leaving 5 bases not matched to a gene. V and J are TRBV4-1 and TRBJ1-4; 10 nucleotides agree with TRBD1. Specimen: peripheral blood. The sequence came from a human donor in a cohort sampled during active COVID-19. CDR3 DNA sequence: TGCGCCAGCAGCTTAGGGACAGGGGTGAATGAAAAACTGTTTTTT. It yields the protein CASSLGTGVNEKLFF.